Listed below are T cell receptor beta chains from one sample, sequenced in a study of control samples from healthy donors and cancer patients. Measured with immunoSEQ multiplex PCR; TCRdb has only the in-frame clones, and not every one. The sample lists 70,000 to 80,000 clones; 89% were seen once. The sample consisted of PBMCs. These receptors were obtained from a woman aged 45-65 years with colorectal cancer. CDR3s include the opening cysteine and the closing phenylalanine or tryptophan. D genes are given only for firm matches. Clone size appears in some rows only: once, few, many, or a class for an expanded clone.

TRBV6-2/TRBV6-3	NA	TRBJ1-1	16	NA	TGTGCCAGCAGTTACCATCACGAATCCAGGAACACTGAAGCTTTCTTT	CASSYHHESRNTEAFF
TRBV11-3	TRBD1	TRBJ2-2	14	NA	TGTGCCAGCAGCTTGACAGGGTTTACCGGGGAGCTGTTTTTT	CASSLTGFTGELFF
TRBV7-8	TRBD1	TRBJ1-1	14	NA	TGTGCCAGCAGCTACTGGACAGGGGTGTCTGAAGCTTTCTTT	CASSYWTGVSEAFF
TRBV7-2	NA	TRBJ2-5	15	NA	TGTGCCAGCAGCGTCGGAGGGGGCGGTTGGGAGACCCAGTACTTC	CASSVGGGGWETQYF
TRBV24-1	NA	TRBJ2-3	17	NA	TGTGCCACCAGTGTCCTGGGGGGGGGCCAGAGCACAGATACGCAGTATTTT	CATSVLGGGQSTDTQYF
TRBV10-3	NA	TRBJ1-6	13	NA	TGTGCCATCAGTGAGGGCAGGGATTCACCCCTCCACTTT	CAISEGRDSPLHF
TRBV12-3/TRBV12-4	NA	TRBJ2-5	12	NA	TGTGCCAGCAGTTTAGGCGAGCAGACCCAGTACTTC	CASSLGEQTQYF
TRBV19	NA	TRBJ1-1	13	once	TGTGCCAGTAGTATTGTGGGGAGGACTGAAGCTTTCTTT	CASSIVGRTEAFF
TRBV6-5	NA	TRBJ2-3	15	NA	TGTGCCAGCAGCCCATCCGGGCAGAACACAGATACGCAGTATTTT	CASSPSGQNTDTQYF
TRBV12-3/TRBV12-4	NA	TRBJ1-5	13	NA	TGTGCCAGCAGTTTATCTTACAATCAGCCCCAGCATTTT	CASSLSYNQPQHF
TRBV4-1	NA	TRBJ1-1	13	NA	TGCGCCAGCAGCCAAGATGTAGGGACTGAAGCTTTCTTT	CASSQDVGTEAFF
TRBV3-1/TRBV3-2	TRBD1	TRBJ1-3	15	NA	TGTGCCAGCAGCCGCCGGACAGGTCGTGGAAACACCATATATTTT	CASSRRTGRGNTIYF
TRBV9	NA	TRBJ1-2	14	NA	TGTGCCAGCAGCGCAACCGGGACGGTCTATGGCTACACCTTC	CASSATGTVYGYTF
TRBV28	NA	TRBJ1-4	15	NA	TGTGCCAGCAGCCCCTCCCGGGCCCATAATGAAAAACTGTTTTTT	CASSPSRAHNEKLFF
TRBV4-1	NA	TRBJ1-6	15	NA	TGCGCCAGCAGCCGCCTCCCAGGGGAGAATTCACCCCTCCACTTT	CASSRLPGENSPLHF
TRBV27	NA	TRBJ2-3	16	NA	TGTGCCAGCAGTTCCCGGTCTAGGGCTCCCACAGATACGCAGTATTTT	CASSSRSRAPTDTQYF
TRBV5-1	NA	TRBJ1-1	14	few	TGCGCCAGCAGCTTGTACAGTTCGAACACTGAAGCTTTCTTT	CASSLYSSNTEAFF
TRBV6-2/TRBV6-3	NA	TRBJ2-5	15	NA	TGTGCCAGCAGTTACTCCGGATGGTCCGGGGAGACCCAGTACTTC	CASSYSGWSGETQYF
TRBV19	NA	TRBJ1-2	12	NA	TGTGCCAGTAGCCAAAGGGACGGCGGCTACACCTTC	CASSQRDGGYTF
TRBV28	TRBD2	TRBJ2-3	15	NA	TGTGCCAGCAGGGAGAGCGGGGGCCGGGTAGATACGCAGTATTTT	CASRESGGRVDTQYF
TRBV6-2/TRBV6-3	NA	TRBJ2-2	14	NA	TGTGCCAGCAGTTATGTGGCCAGCACCGGGGAGCTGTTTTTT	CASSYVASTGELFF
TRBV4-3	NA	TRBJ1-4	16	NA	TGCGCCAGCAGCCAAGATCTCACTACAACTAATGAAAAACTGTTTTTT	CASSQDLTTTNEKLFF
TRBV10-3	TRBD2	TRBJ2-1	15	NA	TGTGCCATCAGTGAGGAGCGGGGGGGCCTCAATGAGCAGTTCTTC	CAISEERGGLNEQFF
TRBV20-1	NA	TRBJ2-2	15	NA	TGCAGTGCTAGTCCGGCGGGGACGAACACCGGGGAGCTGTTTTTT	CSASPAGTNTGELFF
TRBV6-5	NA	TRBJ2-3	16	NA	TGTGCCAGCAGTTACTCTTCGGGGCGACCCACAGATACGCAGTATTTT	CASSYSSGRPTDTQYF
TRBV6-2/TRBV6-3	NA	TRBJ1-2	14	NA	TGTGCCAGCAGTTACTTAGTGAGAACCTATGGCTACACCTTC	CASSYLVRTYGYTF
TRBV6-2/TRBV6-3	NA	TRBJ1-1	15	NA	TGTGCCAGCAGTAGGGGGAGAGGGGGAGACACTGAAGCTTTCTTT	CASSRGRGGDTEAFF
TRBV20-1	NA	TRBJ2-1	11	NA	TGCAGTGCTAGACAGGACTGGGAGCAGTTCTTC	CSARQDWEQFF
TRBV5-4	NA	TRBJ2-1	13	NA	TGTGCCAGCAGCTTCGAGGAAGCCAATGAGCAGTTCTTC	CASSFEEANEQFF
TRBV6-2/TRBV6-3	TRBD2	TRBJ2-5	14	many	TGTGCCAGCAGTCGAGCGGGGATACAAGAGACCCAGTACTTC	CASSRAGIQETQYF
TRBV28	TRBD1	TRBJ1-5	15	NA	TGTGCCAGCAGTCAGCTGGGACAGCTCAATCAGCCCCAGCATTTT	CASSQLGQLNQPQHF
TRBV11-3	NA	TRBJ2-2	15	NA	TGTGCCAGCAGCACGATCGAACAGGGATCCGGGGAGCTGTTTTTT	CASSTIEQGSGELFF
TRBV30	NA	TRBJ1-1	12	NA	TGTGCCTGGAGTAGGTTAAACACTGAAGCTTTCTTT	CAWSRLNTEAFF
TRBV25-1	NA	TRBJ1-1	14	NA	TGTGCCAGCAGTGAAAAGGAGGGATACACTGAAGCTTTCTTT	CASSEKEGYTEAFF
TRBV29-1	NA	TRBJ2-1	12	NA	TGCACGGCGGGGAGCTCCTACAATGAGCAGTTCTTC	CTAGSSYNEQFF
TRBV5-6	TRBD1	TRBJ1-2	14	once	TGTGCCAGCAGCTTGGAACAGGGGGCTTTTGGCTACACCTTC	CASSLEQGAFGYTF
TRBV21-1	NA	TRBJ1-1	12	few	TGTGCCAGCCCCGGGGGGGAGACTGAAGCTTTCTTT	CASPGGETEAFF
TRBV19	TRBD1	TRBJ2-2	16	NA	TGTGCCACCCATCTGGGGCAGGGGGCGAACACCGGGGAGCTGTTTTTT	CATHLGQGANTGELFF
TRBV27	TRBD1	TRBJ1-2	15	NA	TGTGCCAGCAGTTTACGACCACAGGGGATCTATGGCTACACCTTC	CASSLRPQGIYGYTF
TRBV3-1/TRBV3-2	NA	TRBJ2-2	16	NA	TGTGCCAGCAGCCAATCTACCATCTCTGGAACCGGGGAGCTGTTTTTT	CASSQSTISGTGELFF
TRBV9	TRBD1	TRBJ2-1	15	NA	TGTGCCAGCAGCCGACAGGGACAGGGCGACAATGAGCAGTTCTTC	CASSRQGQGDNEQFF
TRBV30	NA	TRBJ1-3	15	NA	TGTGCCTGGAGAGCTAGGGGGGGCTCTGGAAACACCATATATTTT	CAWRARGGSGNTIYF
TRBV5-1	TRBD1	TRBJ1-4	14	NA	TGCGCCAGCAGCCCCGGACAGGTGGGGGAAAAACTGTTTTTT	CASSPGQVGEKLFF
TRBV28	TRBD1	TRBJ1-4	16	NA	TGTGCCAGCAGTTTATCGTTTAAGGGGACAGATGAAAAACTGTTTTTT	CASSLSFKGTDEKLFF
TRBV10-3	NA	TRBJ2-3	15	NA	TGTGCCATCAGTGCCGACGTAGGACGCACAGATACGCAGTATTTT	CAISADVGRTDTQYF
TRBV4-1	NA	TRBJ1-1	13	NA	TGCGCCAGCAGCCAAGGGACGTACACTGAAGCTTTCTTT	CASSQGTYTEAFF
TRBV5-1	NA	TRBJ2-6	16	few	TGCGCCAGCAGCTTGGTAGGGGCCTCTGGGGCCAACGTCCTGACTTTC	CASSLVGASGANVLTF
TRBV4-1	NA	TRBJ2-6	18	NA	TGCGCCAGCAGCCCCTCCGAAGCGGTTTTCTCTGGGGCCAACGTCCTGACTTTC	CASSPSEAVFSGANVLTF
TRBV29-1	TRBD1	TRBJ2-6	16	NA	TGCAGCGTCCGGACAGGGGGGAGCTCTGGGGCCAACGTCCTGACTTTC	CSVRTGGSSGANVLTF
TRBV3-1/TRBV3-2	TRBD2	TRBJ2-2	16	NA	TGTGCCAGCAGCGTTTGGGCTAGCGGAAACACCGGGGAGCTGTTTTTT	CASSVWASGNTGELFF
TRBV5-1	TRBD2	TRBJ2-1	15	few	TGCGCCAGCAGCTTGGGGTTGAGCGGGGGCAATGAGCAGTTCTTC	CASSLGLSGGNEQFF
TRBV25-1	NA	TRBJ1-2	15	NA	TGTGCCAGCAGTAAGGGACCCGACTTACTCCATGGCTACACCTTC	CASSKGPDLLHGYTF
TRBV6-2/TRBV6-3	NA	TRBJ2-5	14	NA	TGTGCCAGCAGTTTCTCCCTATACCCAAGGACCCAGTACTTC	CASSFSLYPRTQYF